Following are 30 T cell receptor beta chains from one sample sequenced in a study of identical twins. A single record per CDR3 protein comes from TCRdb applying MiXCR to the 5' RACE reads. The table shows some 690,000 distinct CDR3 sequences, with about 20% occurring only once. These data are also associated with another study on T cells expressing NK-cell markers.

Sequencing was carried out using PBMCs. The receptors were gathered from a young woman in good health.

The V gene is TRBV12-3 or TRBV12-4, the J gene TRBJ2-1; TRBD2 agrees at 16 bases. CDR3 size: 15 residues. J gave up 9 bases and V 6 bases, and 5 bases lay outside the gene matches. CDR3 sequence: CASRLGLAGGGEQFF. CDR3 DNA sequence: TGTGCCAGCAGACTGGGACTAGCGGGAGGGGGTGAGCAGTTCTTC.

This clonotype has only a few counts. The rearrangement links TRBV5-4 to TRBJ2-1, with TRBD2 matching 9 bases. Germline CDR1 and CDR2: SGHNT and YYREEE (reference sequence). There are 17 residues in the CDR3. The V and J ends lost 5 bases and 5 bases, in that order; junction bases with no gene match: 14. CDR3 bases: TGTGCCAGCAGAGACCCCCGCGCGGGAGGGCCTCACAATGAGCAGTTCTTC. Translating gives CASRDPRAGGPHNEQFF.

The CDR3 here is CSAGSSTGKHEQYF. CDR3 DNA: TGCAGTGCTGGTTCCTCGACAGGGAAACACGAGCAGTACTTC. V gene TRBV20-1 combines with J gene TRBJ2-7; 7 bases agree with TRBD1. J gave up 5 bases and V 5 bases, and 12 bases lay outside the gene matches. This CDR3 is built from 14 residues. CDR1 and CDR2 from the germline V gene are DFQATT and SNEGSKA (reference sequence).

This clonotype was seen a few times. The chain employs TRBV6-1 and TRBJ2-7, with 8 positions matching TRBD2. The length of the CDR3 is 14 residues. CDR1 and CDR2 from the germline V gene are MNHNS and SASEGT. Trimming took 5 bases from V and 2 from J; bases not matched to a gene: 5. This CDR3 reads CASSSGSRTYEQYF. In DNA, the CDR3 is TGTGCCAGCAGTAGCGGGAGTCGCACCTACGAGCAGTACTTC.

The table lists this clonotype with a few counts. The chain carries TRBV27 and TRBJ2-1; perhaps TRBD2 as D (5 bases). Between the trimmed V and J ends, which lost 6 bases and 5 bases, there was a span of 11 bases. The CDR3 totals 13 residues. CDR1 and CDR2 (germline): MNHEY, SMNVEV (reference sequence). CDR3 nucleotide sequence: TGTGCCAGCAGCCCCTCCGGGAACAATGAGCAGTTCTTC. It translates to CASSPSGNNEQFF.

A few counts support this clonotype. DNA for the CDR3: TGTGCCAGCAGTTCGCCGGACGTAACCGCGCAGTACTTC. Protein: CASSSPDVTAQYF. This chain connects TRBV7-9 to TRBJ2-7; D not resolved. The CDR3 is 13 residues long. Germline CDR1 and CDR2: SEHNR and FQNEAQ (reference sequence). The V end lost 6 bases, the J end lost 9 bases, and 18 bases lay between the germline ends.

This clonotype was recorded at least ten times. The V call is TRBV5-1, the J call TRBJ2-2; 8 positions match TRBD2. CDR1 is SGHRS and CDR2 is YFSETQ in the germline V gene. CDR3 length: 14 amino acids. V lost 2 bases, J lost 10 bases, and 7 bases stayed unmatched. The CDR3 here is CASSFGGAREELFF. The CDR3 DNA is TGCGCCAGCAGCTTCGGGGGGGCCCGTGAGGAGCTGTTTTTT.

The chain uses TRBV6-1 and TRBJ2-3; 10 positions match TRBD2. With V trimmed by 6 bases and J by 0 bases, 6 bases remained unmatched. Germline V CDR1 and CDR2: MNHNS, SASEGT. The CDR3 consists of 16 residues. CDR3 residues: CASSPGLAISTDTQYF. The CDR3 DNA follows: TGTGCCAGCAGCCCGGGACTAGCGATCAGCACAGATACGCAGTATTTT.

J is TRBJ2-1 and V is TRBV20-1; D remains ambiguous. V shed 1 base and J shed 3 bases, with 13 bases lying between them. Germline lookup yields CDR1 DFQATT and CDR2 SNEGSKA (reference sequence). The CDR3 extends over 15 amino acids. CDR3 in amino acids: CSARVASRNYNEQFF. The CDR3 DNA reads TGCAGTGCTAGAGTGGCGTCACGGAACTACAATGAGCAGTTCTTC.

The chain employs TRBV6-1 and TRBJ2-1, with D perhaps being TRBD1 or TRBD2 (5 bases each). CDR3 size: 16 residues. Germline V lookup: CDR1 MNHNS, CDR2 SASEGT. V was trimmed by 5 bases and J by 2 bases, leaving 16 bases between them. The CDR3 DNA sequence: TGTGCCAGCAGTCCAGGGAGTAAGGTCACCTACAATGAGCAGTTCTTC. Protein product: CASSPGSKVTYNEQFF.

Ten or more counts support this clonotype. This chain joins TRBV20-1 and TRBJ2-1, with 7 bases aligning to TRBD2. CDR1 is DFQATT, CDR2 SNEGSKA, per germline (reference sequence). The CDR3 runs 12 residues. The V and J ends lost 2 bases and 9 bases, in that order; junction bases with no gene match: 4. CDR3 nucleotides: TGCAGTGCTAGAATGCGGGGGATTGAGCAGTTCTTC. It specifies CSARMRGIEQFF.

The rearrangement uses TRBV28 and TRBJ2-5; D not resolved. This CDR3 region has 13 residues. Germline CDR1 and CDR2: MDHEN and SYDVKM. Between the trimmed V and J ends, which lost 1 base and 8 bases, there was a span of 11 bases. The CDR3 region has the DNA TGTGCCAGCAGTTTATTACAACCCAATACCCAGTACTTC. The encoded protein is CASSLLQPNTQYF.

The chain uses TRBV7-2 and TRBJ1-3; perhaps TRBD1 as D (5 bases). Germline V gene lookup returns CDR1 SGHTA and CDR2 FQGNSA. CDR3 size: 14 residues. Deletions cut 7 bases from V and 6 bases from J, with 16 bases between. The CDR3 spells CASTVSGLENTIYF. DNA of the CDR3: TGTGCCAGCACCGTTTCGGGACTCGAAAACACCATATATTTT.

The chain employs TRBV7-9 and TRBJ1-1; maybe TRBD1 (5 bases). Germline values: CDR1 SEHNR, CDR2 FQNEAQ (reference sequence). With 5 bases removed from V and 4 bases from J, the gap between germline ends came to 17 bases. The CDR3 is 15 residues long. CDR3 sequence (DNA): TGTGCCAGCAGCCCCACCACCGGGGGGGTCACTGAAGCTTTCTTT. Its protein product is CASSPTTGGVTEAFF.

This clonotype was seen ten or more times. The CDR3 region is CASSPTQAGSSYEQYF. Written as DNA, the CDR3 is TGTGCCAGCAGTCCTACCCAAGCGGGCAGCTCCTACGAGCAGTACTTC. The genes are TRBV12-3 or TRBV12-4 and TRBJ2-7; possible D gene TRBD2, 6 bases. The CDR3 consists of 16 residues. V lost 5 bases, J lost 0 bases, and 17 bases lay in between.

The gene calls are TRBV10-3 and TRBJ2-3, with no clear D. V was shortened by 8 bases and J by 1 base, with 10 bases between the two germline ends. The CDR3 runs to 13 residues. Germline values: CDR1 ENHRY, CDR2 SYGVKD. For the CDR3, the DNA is TGTGCCATCCTACCCAGCGGCACAGATACGCAGTATTTT. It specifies CAILPSGTDTQYF.

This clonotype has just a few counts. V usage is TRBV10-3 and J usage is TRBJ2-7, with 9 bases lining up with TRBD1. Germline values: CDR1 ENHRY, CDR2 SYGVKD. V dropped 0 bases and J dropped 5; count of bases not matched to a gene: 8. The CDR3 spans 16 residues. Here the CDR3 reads CAISESGTGLTNEQYF. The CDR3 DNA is TGTGCCATCAGTGAGTCCGGGACAGGGCTAACTAACGAGCAGTACTTC.

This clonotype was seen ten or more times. The CDR3 loop is CASSPQGSSYNEQFF. CDR3 nucleotide sequence: TGCGCCAGCAGCCCTCAAGGGAGCTCCTACAATGAGCAGTTCTTC. This sequence joins TRBV5-1 and TRBJ2-1; tentative D call: TRBD2 (5 bases). Germline CDR1 and CDR2: SGHRS and YFSETQ. This CDR3 region has 15 residues. V lost 4 bases to trimming and J lost 0 bases, with 11 bases between them.

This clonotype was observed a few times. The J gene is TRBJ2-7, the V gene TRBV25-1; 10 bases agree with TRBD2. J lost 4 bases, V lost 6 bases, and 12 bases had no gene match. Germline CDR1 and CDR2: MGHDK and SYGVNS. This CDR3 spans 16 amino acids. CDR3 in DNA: TGTGCCAGCAGGGGAAGTGGTGCTAGCGGGAGTTACGAGCAGTACTTC. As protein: CASRGSGASGSYEQYF.

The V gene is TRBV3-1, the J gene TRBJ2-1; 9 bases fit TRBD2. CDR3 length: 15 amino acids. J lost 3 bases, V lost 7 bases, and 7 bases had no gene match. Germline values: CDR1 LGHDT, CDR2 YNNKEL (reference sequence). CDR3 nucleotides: TGTGCCAGCACCCGGACTAGCGACAACTACAATGAGCAGTTCTTC. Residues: CASTRTSDNYNEQFF.

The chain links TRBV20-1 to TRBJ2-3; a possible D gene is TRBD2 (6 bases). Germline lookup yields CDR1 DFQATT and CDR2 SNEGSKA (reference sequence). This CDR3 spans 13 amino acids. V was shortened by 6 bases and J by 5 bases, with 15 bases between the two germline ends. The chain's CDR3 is CSAAPGGKDTQYF. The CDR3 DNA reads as TGCAGTGCCGCACCCGGGGGTAAAGATACGCAGTATTTT.

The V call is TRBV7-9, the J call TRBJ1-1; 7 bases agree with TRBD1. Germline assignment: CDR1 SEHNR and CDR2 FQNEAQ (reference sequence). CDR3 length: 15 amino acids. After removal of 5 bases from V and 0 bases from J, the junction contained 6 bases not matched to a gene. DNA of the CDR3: TGTGCCAGCAGCCCTAGACAGGGAATGAACACTGAAGCTTTCTTT. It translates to CASSPRQGMNTEAFF.

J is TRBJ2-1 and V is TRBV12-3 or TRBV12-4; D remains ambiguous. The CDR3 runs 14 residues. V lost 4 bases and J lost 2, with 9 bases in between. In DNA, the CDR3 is TGTGCCAGCAGTTGGGTCTTTGCCTACAATGAGCAGTTCTTC. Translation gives CASSWVFAYNEQFF.

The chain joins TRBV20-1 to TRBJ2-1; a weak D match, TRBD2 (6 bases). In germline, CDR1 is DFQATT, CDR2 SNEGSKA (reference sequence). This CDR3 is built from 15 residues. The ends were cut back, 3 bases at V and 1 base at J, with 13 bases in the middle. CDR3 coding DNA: TGCAGTGCTAGCGGGAGTGAGGTATCCTACAATGAGCAGTTCTTC. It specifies CSASGSEVSYNEQFF.

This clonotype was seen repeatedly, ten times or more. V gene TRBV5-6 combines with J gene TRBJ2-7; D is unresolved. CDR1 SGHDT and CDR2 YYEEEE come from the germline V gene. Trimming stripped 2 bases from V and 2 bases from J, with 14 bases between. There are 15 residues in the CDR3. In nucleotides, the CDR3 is TGTGCCAGCAGCTTTGGAATTTTATCGACCTACGAGCAGTACTTC. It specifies CASSFGILSTYEQYF.

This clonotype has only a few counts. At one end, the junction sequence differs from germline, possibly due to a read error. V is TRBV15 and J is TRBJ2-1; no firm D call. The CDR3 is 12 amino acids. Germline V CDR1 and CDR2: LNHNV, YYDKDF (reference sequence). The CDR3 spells CATSTDLTEQFF. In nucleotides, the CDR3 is TGTGCCACAAGCACGGATTTAACAGAGCAGTTCTTC.

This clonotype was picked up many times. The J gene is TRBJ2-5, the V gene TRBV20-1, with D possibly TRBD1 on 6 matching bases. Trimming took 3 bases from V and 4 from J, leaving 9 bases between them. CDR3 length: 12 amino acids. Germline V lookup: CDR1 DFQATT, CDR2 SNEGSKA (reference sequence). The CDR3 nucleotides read TGCAGTGCTAGTCTCAGGGGAGAGACCCAGTACTTC. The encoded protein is CSASLRGETQYF.

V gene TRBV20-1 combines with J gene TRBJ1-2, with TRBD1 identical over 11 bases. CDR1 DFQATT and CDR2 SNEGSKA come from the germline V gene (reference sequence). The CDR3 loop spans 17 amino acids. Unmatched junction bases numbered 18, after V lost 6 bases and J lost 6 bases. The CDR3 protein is CSANMRRRTGGADGYTF. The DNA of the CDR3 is TGCAGTGCCAACATGCGCCGAAGGACAGGGGGCGCGGATGGCTACACCTTC.

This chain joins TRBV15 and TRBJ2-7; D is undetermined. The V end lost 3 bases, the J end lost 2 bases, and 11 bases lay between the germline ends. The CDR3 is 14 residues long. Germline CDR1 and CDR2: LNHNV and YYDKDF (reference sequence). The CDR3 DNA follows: TGTGCCACCAGCAGCACTCGGACCGCCTACGAGCAGTACTTC. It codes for CATSSTRTAYEQYF.

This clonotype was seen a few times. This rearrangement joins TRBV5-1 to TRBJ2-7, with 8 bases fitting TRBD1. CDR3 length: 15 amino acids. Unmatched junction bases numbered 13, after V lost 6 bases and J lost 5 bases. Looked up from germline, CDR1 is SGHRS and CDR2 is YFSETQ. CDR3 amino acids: CASTKGGTGPDEQYF. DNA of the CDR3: TGCGCCAGCACTAAAGGCGGGACAGGTCCGGACGAGCAGTACTTC.